Shown below are 24 T cell receptor beta chains from a single sample sequenced in a study of blood T cells in healthy people across ages. It was with a sample-barcoded 5' primer and a J-beta primer mix that a second PCR of roughly 6 to 12 cycles was run. From the 5' RACE reads, TCRdb called clonotypes with MiXCR, one entry per CDR3 protein. The sample shows over 600,000 distinct CDR3 sequences, over 20% of them seen only once. Sample: blood. The receptor set was obtained from a man between 65 and 85 years old in good health.

This clonotype appeared many times. CDR3: CAISESSSGIGETQYF. For the CDR3, the DNA is TGTGCCATCAGTGAGTCGTCTAGCGGGATAGGGGAGACCCAGTACTTC. The V call is TRBV10-3, the J call TRBJ2-5; 9 bases match TRBD2. Germline V gives CDR1 ENHRY, CDR2 SYGVKD. CDR3 length equals 16 residues. V was clipped by 0 bases and J by 5 bases; unmatched bases: 7.

This clonotype was found a few times. This chain links TRBV7-8 with TRBJ2-7, with 8 nucleotides matching TRBD1. Trimming removed 2 bases from V and 5 bases from J; junction bases left unmatched: 5. CDR1 and CDR2 (germline): SGHVS, FQNEAQ. CDR3 length equals 14 residues. The CDR3 reads CASSLLDRDHEQYF. The CDR3, as DNA: TGTGCCAGCAGCTTACTGGACAGGGACCACGAGCAGTACTTC.

V gene TRBV11-2 combines with J gene TRBJ2-1, with 10 bases matching TRBD2. With 3 bases clipped from V and 5 bases from J, the junction kept 10 bases outside the gene matches. CDR1 and CDR2 (germline): SGHAT, FQNNGV. The CDR3 runs 17 residues. The CDR3 nucleotides read TGTGCCAGCAGCTTGGAGTGGAGCGGGAGGGCGAACAATGAGCAGTTCTTC. It codes for CASSLEWSGRANNEQFF.

This clonotype was recorded a few times. The J gene is TRBJ1-1, the V gene TRBV27; D uncertain. The germline V and J ends were trimmed by 2 bases and 0 bases, with 10 bases remaining between them. Germline CDR1 reads MNHEY; CDR2 reads SMNVEV (reference sequence). CDR3 length equals 15 residues. The CDR3 protein is CASSLRRPLNTEAFF. The CDR3 coding sequence is TGTGCCAGCAGTTTAAGGCGGCCCCTGAACACTGAAGCTTTCTTT.

The V gene is TRBV6-5, the J gene TRBJ2-5, with TRBD2 matching over 7 bases. V trimming: 7 bases; J trimming: 5 bases; junction bases outside the gene matches: 7. The CDR3 consists of 13 residues. Germline assignment: CDR1 MNHEY and CDR2 SVGAGI. The CDR3 loop is CASTPAGTETQYF. The CDR3 DNA reads as TGTGCCAGCACCCCAGCGGGGACGGAGACCCAGTACTTC.

The sample holds a few counts of this clonotype. At one end the junction does not follow the germline gene, possibly because of a read error. The chain recombines TRBV29-1 with TRBJ1-4; D is unresolved. The CDR3 length is 13 residues. Germline values: CDR1 SQVTM, CDR2 ANQGSEA. CDR3: CSGLDSTNERLFF. CDR3 sequence (DNA): TGCAGCGGACTAGATTCAACTAATGAAAGACTGTTTTTT.

The chain joins TRBV7-3 to TRBJ2-5, with TRBD2 matching over 7 bases. The V and J ends lost 5 bases and 0 bases, in that order; junction bases with no gene match: 3. The CDR3 is 14 amino acids. Germline assignment: CDR1 SGHTA and CDR2 FQGTGA. The DNA for the CDR3 is TGTGCCAGCAGCCCAAGCGGGGACCAAGAGACCCAGTACTTC. It yields the protein CASSPSGDQETQYF.

CDR3 sequence reads: CASSYPGTTFNEQFF. CDR3 bases: TGTGCCAGCAGTTACCCCGGGACAACCTTTAATGAGCAGTTCTTC. The chain has TRBV6-2 or TRBV6-3 and TRBJ2-1; D may be TRBD1 (6 bases). V lost 2 bases, J lost 7 bases, and 15 bases lay in between. Per germline, CDR1 MNHEY and CDR2 SVGEGT. This CDR3 region has 15 residues.

V usage is TRBV28 and J usage is TRBJ1-6; the D is unclear. The CDR3 spans 14 residues. The germline V gene encodes CDR1 MDHEN and CDR2 SYDVKM. V shed 7 bases and J shed 9 bases, with 16 bases lying between them. As DNA, the CDR3 is TGTGCCAGCACAGCCGCGATCCGTTCTTCACCCCTCCACTTT. Encoded protein: CASTAAIRSSPLHF.

This chain uses TRBV29-1 with TRBJ2-3, with D hard to call. CDR1 is SQVTM, CDR2 ANQGSEA, per germline. Trimming pared 7 bases from V and 0 bases from J, leaving 8 bases between. This CDR3 is built from 12 residues. The CDR3 is CSGELSTDTQYF. The DNA of the CDR3 is TGCAGCGGCGAGCTGAGCACAGATACGCAGTATTTT.

In its sample, this clonotype was seen a few times. As the CDR3 is not closed by the conserved phenylalanine or tryptophan, this likely results from a read error. The chain joins TRBV6-5 to TRBJ2-7; D is unresolved. The end of the DNA is better explained by TRBJ2-5, so the J call may be wrong. The V gene's germline CDR1 is MNHEY and CDR2 SVGAGI. This CDR3 contains 11 residues. The CDR3: CASSSIETQYS. CDR3 bases: TGTGCCAGCAGTAGTATAGAGACCCAGTACTCC.

The chain is built from TRBV28 and TRBJ2-3; D possibly corresponds to TRBD1 (5 bases). Germline CDR1 reads MDHEN; CDR2 reads SYDVKM. The V and J ends lost 6 bases and 7 bases respectively, with 11 bases between them. The CDR3 length is 12 residues. CDR3 loop: CASSLSGNTQYF. The CDR3 DNA reads TGTGCCAGCAGCCTTTCAGGGAATACGCAGTATTTT.

This clonotype came up a few times. This chain uses TRBV3-1 with TRBJ2-5; no clear D gene. With the DNA end fitting TRBJ2-1 better, the J assignment may be wrong. Germline V gene data show CDR1 as LGHDT and CDR2 as YNNKEL (reference sequence). This CDR3 has 17 residues. The CDR3 region has the DNA TGTGCCAGCAGCCAAGATGGAACGTTAGGTTTTGACAATGAGCAGTTCTTC. Translation gives CASSQDGTLGFDNEQFF.

This clonotype was recorded a few times. The chain uses TRBV2 and TRBJ2-5; D is unresolved. Germline V CDR1 and CDR2: SNHLY, FYNNEI. The CDR3 has 13 amino acids. V lost 4 bases to trimming and J lost 5 bases, with 11 bases between them. CDR3 coding DNA: TGTGCCAGCAGTGCGCGGTGGTGGGAGACCCAGTACTTC. Its translation is CASSARWWETQYF.

This clonotype occurred a few times. The rearrangement uses TRBV5-4 and TRBJ1-5; TRBD1 agrees at 8 bases. The V gene end was trimmed by 4 bases and the J gene end by 5 bases; junction bases not matched to a gene: 5. The CDR3 has 14 residues. In germline, CDR1 is SGHNT, CDR2 YYREEE (reference sequence). In DNA form, the CDR3 reads TGTGCCAGCAGCACCCAGGGGGCGCATCAGCCCCAGCATTTT. It encodes CASSTQGAHQPQHF.

V gene TRBV11-2 combines with J gene TRBJ1-2; no clear D. Looked up from germline, CDR1 is SGHAT and CDR2 is FQNNGV. The CDR3 is 15 residues long. Trimming stripped 1 base from V and 2 bases from J, with 11 bases between. CDR3 nucleotides: TGTGCCAGCAGCTTAGTGGCAGCGTGGAACTATGGCTACACCTTC. It yields the protein CASSLVAAWNYGYTF.

This clonotype has more than one count but fewer than ten. The chain has TRBV6-1 and TRBJ2-5; 11 nucleotides align to TRBD2. The DNA end is more similar to TRBJ2-1, so the J call may be wrong. The CDR3 is 14 residues long. Germline assignment: CDR1 MNHNS and CDR2 SASEGT. CDR3 DNA: TGTGCCAGCAAGACTAGCGGGGAGTACAATGAGCAGTTCTTC. Translated, it gives CASKTSGEYNEQFF.

This CDR3 is CASSLVGRGDETQYF. In DNA form, the CDR3 reads TGCGCCAGCAGCTTGGTAGGCAGGGGGGATGAGACCCAGTACTTC. V is TRBV5-1 and J is TRBJ2-5; D may be TRBD1 (7 bases). The CDR3 length is 15 residues. The V and J ends lost 0 bases and 5 bases respectively, with 14 bases between them. Germline V gene lookup returns CDR1 SGHRS and CDR2 YFSETQ. Based on the CDR3 plus reference TRBV5-1 and TRBJ2-5, the full variable domain is KAGVTQTPRYLIKTRGQQVTLSCSPISGHRSVSWYQQTPGQGLQFLFEYFSETQRNKGNFPGRFSGRQFSNSRSEMNVSTLELGDSALYLCASSLVGRGDETQYFGPGTRLLVL.

This clonotype was counted only a few times. The chain employs TRBV9 and TRBJ2-1; no firm D call. The CDR3 extends over 16 amino acids. Between the trimmed V and J ends, which lost 0 bases and 0 bases, there was a span of 10 bases. Per germline, CDR1 SGDLS and CDR2 YYNGEE. The CDR3: CASSVDSFGSYNEQFF. The CDR3, as DNA: TGTGCCAGCAGCGTAGACAGCTTTGGCTCCTACAATGAGCAGTTCTTC.

The chain links TRBV7-9 to TRBJ2-1; TRBD2 agrees at 11 bases. The DNA matches TRBJ2-7 better at its end, which makes the J call doubtful. Germline CDR1 is SEHNR and CDR2 is FQNEAQ (reference sequence). The length of the CDR3 is 15 residues. In nucleotides, the CDR3 is TGTGCCAGCAGCTACCTAGCGGGAGGAACCTACGAGCAGTACTTC. The encoded protein is CASSYLAGGTYEQYF.

With regard to this clonotype: A much more abundant neighbour one base away suggests this may be a read error. The rearrangement links TRBV2 to TRBJ2-3; 9 positions agree with TRBD2. This CDR3 comprises 18 residues. CDR1 SNHLY and CDR2 FYNNEI come from the germline V gene. CDR3 nucleotide sequence: TGTGCCAGCAGTAGAACTGGACTAGCGCAGATAAGCACAGATACGCTGTATTTT. Its translation: CASSRTGLAQISTDTLYF.

V usage is TRBV28 and J usage is TRBJ2-5, with 8 nucleotides matching TRBD2. The CDR3 has 15 amino acids. Germline V gene data show CDR1 as MDHEN and CDR2 as SYDVKM. Unmatched junction bases numbered 11, after V lost 6 bases and J lost 5 bases. The CDR3: CASRGSRGAFETQYF. DNA for the CDR3: TGTGCCAGCAGGGGATCGCGGGGGGCGTTTGAGACCCAGTACTTC.

This chain uses TRBV5-1 with TRBJ1-2, with a possible D match to TRBD1 (5 bases). Trimming stripped 4 bases from V and 1 base from J, with 14 bases between. Germline-derived CDR1 and CDR2 are SGHRS and YFSETQ. This CDR3 has 15 residues. In nucleotides, the CDR3 is TGCGCCAGCAGCCCGACGGGACCCCTTAACTATGGCTACACCTTC. It specifies CASSPTGPLNYGYTF.

The genes are TRBV3-1 and TRBJ1-1, with D possibly matching TRBD1 (5 bases). Germline values: CDR1 LGHDT, CDR2 YNNKEL (reference sequence). Trimming pared 2 bases from V and 5 bases from J, leaving 9 bases between. CDR3 length equals 13 residues. The CDR3 sequence is CASSQPGITEAFF. The CDR3 DNA sequence: TGTGCCAGCAGCCAACCAGGGATTACTGAAGCTTTCTTT.